Listed below are T cell receptor beta chains from one sample, sequenced in a study of blood T cell repertoires in COVID-19. Profiling relied on immunoSEQ multiplex PCR, and the TCRdb table lists in-frame clones only, not all of them. The table lists 250,000 to 400,000 clones, 85% to 90% of them singletons. The sample consisted of peripheral blood. These receptors were collected from a woman aged 30 to 39 with COVID-19, enrolled during active disease. Both conserved end residues are part of each CDR3. The order of the fields is J gene, V gene, clone size, D gene, CDR3 protein, CDR3 DNA. The D gene is left open where the match is weak. Clone size is given for some rows only: seen once, a few or many times, or a class if the clone is expanded.

TRBJ1-6 TRBV28 . . CASSPPAGADSPLHF TGTGCCAGCAGTCCCCCGGCGGGGGCTGATTCACCCCTCCACTTT
TRBJ2-7 TRBV7-2 . TRBD2 CASSLYSLSGDYEQYF TGTGCCAGCAGCTTATATTCCTTGAGCGGGGACTACGAGCAGTACTTC
TRBJ2-6 TRBV28 . TRBD1 CASSPGTGDSGANVLTF TGTGCCAGCAGTCCCGGGACAGGGGACTCTGGGGCCAACGTCCTGACTTTC
TRBJ2-3 TRBV5-1 . . CASSLPGEADTQYF TGCGCCAGCAGCTTGCCCGGAGAGGCAGATACGCAGTATTTT
TRBJ2-7 TRBV10-3 once TRBD1 CAISDPRGFYEQYF TGTGCCATCAGTGACCCCAGGGGGTTCTACGAGCAGTACTTC
TRBJ1-5 TRBV19 many TRBD1 CASSIELPGQGLIYQPQHF TGTGCCAGTAGTATAGAACTCCCGGGACAGGGGCTTATTTATCAGCCCCAGCATTTT
TRBJ2-5 TRBV7-6 . TRBD2 CASSTGTSGSETQYF TGTGCCAGCAGCACAGGGACTAGCGGGAGCGAGACCCAGTACTTC
TRBJ1-5 TRBV28 . . CASHAVGQPQHF TGTGCCAGCCACGCGGTCGGACAGCCCCAGCATTTT
TRBJ2-2 TRBV28 . TRBD2 CASSWGGETGELFF TGTGCCAGCAGTTGGGGGGGAGAGACCGGGGAGCTGTTTTTT
TRBJ1-2 TRBV11-2 . TRBD1 CASSSTGGAHYGYTF TGTGCCAGCAGCTCTACAGGGGGCGCGCACTATGGCTACACCTTC
TRBJ2-5 TRBV5-1 once TRBD2 CASSREAGLQETQYF TGCGCCAGCAGCAGAGAAGCGGGACTCCAAGAGACCCAGTACTTC
TRBJ2-7 TRBV3-1/TRBV3-2 few TRBD1 CASSNYRGEQYF TGTGCCAGCAGCAACTACAGGGGGGAGCAGTACTTC
TRBJ1-2 TRBV27 . TRBD1 CASREGTAINYGYTF TGTGCCAGCAGGGAGGGGACAGCCATTAACTATGGCTACACCTTC
TRBJ2-7 TRBV2 . . CASSEESGGPYEQYF TGTGCCAGCAGTGAAGAGTCAGGCGGGCCCTACGAGCAGTACTTC
TRBJ1-2 TRBV7-9 . . CASSLYTQNSYGYTF TGTGCCAGCAGCTTATATACGCAAAATAGTTATGGCTACACCTTC
TRBJ1-4 TRBV6-5 . . CATYGQIATNEKLFF TGTGCCACCTATGGACAGATTGCAACTAATGAAAAACTGTTTTTT
TRBJ1-1 TRBV9 . TRBD1 CASSVGLTGGGNEAFF TGTGCCAGCAGCGTAGGATTGACAGGGGGCGGGAATGAAGCTTTCTTT
TRBJ2-2 TRBV9 . . CASSPDRNDGELFF TGTGCCAGCAGCCCCGACAGGAATGACGGGGAGCTGTTTTTT
TRBJ2-7 TRBV7-9 many . CASSRLGDRSYEQYF TGTGCCAGCAGCCGTCTAGGGGATAGGTCCTACGAGCAGTACTTC
TRBJ1-4 TRBV7-9 . TRBD1 CASSSSTGGGMRKEKLFF TGTGCCAGCAGCTCATCGACAGGGGGCGGAATGAGAAAGGAAAAACTGTTTTTT
TRBJ2-7 TRBV7-6 . TRBD1 CASSSQTGPASEQYF TGTGCCAGCAGCTCGCAGACAGGGCCAGCCAGCGAGCAGTACTTC
TRBJ2-7 TRBV21-1 . . CASSPPAGFLSEQYF TGTGCCAGCAGCCCCCCGGCGGGGTTCCTAAGCGAGCAGTACTTC
TRBJ2-1 TRBV19 . TRBD2 CASSIVVAGSYNEQFF TGTGCCAGTAGTATAGTGGTAGCGGGGTCCTACAATGAGCAGTTCTTC
TRBJ1-5 TRBV24-1 . . CATSDQGQPQHF TGTGCCACCAGTGATCAGGGACAGCCCCAGCATTTT
TRBJ2-1 TRBV7-2 . . CASSHETGYGSYNEQFF TGTGCCAGCAGCCACGAAACAGGGTACGGGTCCTACAATGAGCAGTTCTTC
TRBJ2-7 TRBV14 . TRBD1 CASSRTGGLYEQYF TGTGCCAGCAGCCGGACAGGGGGTCTCTACGAGCAGTACTTC
TRBJ2-3 TRBV5-1 . TRBD2 CASSRGLAGGPDTQYF TGCGCCAGCAGCAGGGGACTAGCGGGAGGGCCAGATACGCAGTATTTT
TRBJ1-5 TRBV5-1 . TRBD1 CASSPTGGNQPQHF TGCGCCAGCAGCCCTACAGGGGGAAATCAGCCCCAGCATTTT
TRBJ1-1 TRBV28 . . CATKTAGMNTEAFF TGTGCCACCAAGACAGCGGGCATGAACACTGAAGCTTTCTTT
TRBJ2-1 TRBV5-1 few TRBD2 CASSQSGTGYNEQFF TGCGCCAGCAGCCAAAGCGGGACGGGCTACAATGAGCAGTTCTTC
TRBJ2-3 TRBV13 once TRBD1 CASSSRQGSTDTQYF TGTGCCAGCAGCTCCCGACAGGGGTCCACAGATACGCAGTATTTT
TRBJ2-7 TRBV5-1 . TRBD2 CASSRTSGTSSYEQYF TGCGCCAGCAGCCGGACTAGCGGGACTAGCTCCTACGAGCAGTACTTC
TRBJ1-1 TRBV24-1 . . CATSDSQGPNTEAFF TGTGCCACCAGTGATTCGCAGGGGCCGAACACTGAAGCTTTCTTT
TRBJ2-7 TRBV6-5 . TRBD2 CASGTIGRTYEQYF TGTGCCAGCGGCACAATCGGGAGGACCTACGAGCAGTACTTC
TRBJ1-1 TRBV7-3 . TRBD1 CASSLGQGALNTEAFF TGTGCCAGCAGCCTAGGACAGGGGGCTCTAAACACTGAAGCTTTCTTT
TRBJ1-5 TRBV7-9 . TRBD1 CASSPGTAGNQPQHF TGTGCCAGCAGCCCCGGGACAGCAGGCAATCAGCCCCAGCATTTT
TRBJ2-1 TRBV19 once TRBD1 CASSGHRGRRDEQFF TGTGCCAGTAGTGGACACAGGGGGCGCAGGGATGAGCAGTTCTTC
TRBJ1-1 TRBV28 . TRBD1 CASSYDRGMNTEAFF TGTGCCAGCAGTTACGACAGGGGCATGAACACTGAAGCTTTCTTT
TRBJ2-2 TRBV27 . TRBD2 CASNWEPGLAGSYTGELFF TGTGCCAGCAATTGGGAACCGGGACTAGCGGGATCCTACACCGGGGAGCTGTTTTTT
TRBJ2-7 TRBV27 . . CASSLSGGQLYEQYF TGTGCCAGCAGTTTATCGGGGGGGCAGCTTTACGAGCAGTACTTC
TRBJ2-1 TRBV3-1/TRBV3-2 . TRBD1 CASSQVEGQGTNEQFF TGTGCCAGCAGCCAAGTTGAGGGACAGGGTACCAATGAGCAGTTCTTC
TRBJ2-5 TRBV3-1/TRBV3-2 once . CASSPSAGPVETQYF TGTGCCAGCAGCCCTAGCGCGGGACCAGTGGAGACCCAGTACTTC
TRBJ2-3 TRBV7-3 . TRBD2 CASSLSGGSTDTQYF TGTGCCAGCAGCCTGAGCGGGGGAAGCACAGATACGCAGTATTTT
TRBJ2-1 TRBV6-1 . . CASSEYGQGGYNEQFF TGTGCCAGCAGTGAATACGGCCAGGGGGGATACAATGAGCAGTTCTTC
TRBJ2-3 TRBV20-1 . TRBD2 CSASPWERGSTDTQYF TGCAGTGCTAGTCCCTGGGAGCGGGGTAGCACAGATACGCAGTATTTT
TRBJ2-3 TRBV5-1 . TRBD2 CASSLGGTSGSADTQYF TGCGCCAGCAGCTTGGGGGGGACTAGCGGGAGTGCAGATACGCAGTATTTT
TRBJ1-1 TRBV30 . . CAWSVRRGNTEAFF TGTGCCTGGAGTGTACGCAGGGGGAACACTGAAGCTTTCTTT
TRBJ1-6 TRBV4-2 few TRBD1 CASSQSWTGGNSPLHF TGTGCCAGCAGCCAATCCTGGACAGGGGGAAATTCACCCCTCCACTTT
TRBJ1-5 TRBV19 . . CASSIIREGSAQHF TGTGCCAGTAGTATAATCAGAGAGGGCAGCGCCCAGCATTTT
TRBJ1-6 TRBV19 . TRBD1 CASSMGQENSPLHF TGTGCCAGTAGTATGGGACAGGAAAATTCACCCCTCCACTTT
TRBJ2-7 TRBV5-6 . . CASSLSGYEQYF TGTGCCAGCAGCTTAAGCGGGTACGAGCAGTACTTC
TRBJ1-2 TRBV7-2 . TRBD1 CASSVTYRGEGGYTF TGTGCCAGCAGCGTAACCTACAGGGGCGAGGGAGGCTACACCTTC
TRBJ2-7 TRBV7-9 . TRBD1 CASSPPEEGGGEQYF TGTGCCAGCAGCCCTCCCGAGGAAGGGGGCGGCGAGCAGTACTTC
TRBJ2-5 TRBV5-1 . . CASSLGLTSDNQETQYF TGCGCCAGCAGCCTCGGACTGACCTCAGACAATCAAGAGACCCAGTACTTC
TRBJ2-1 TRBV11-2 . . CASSFWVAERSSYNEQFF TGTGCCAGCAGCTTTTGGGTAGCGGAAAGGAGCTCCTACAATGAGCAGTTCTTC
TRBJ1-1 TRBV28 . TRBD1 CASSLNPRQGANTEAFF TGTGCCAGCAGTTTAAACCCCAGACAGGGGGCGAACACTGAAGCTTTCTTT
TRBJ2-7 TRBV2 . . CASTRDSTSYEQYF TGTGCCAGCACCCGGGACTCAACCTCCTACGAGCAGTACTTC